The entry below describes one T cell receptor (beta chain). Its antigen is unknown. This entry belongs to a study of CD8 T cells in Susac syndrome. General study results and limits: The authors acknowledged that their TCR sequencing and HLA analysis involved a relatively small number of individuals.

The CDR3 covers 15 residues. Trimming stripped 1 base from V and 4 bases from J, with 10 bases between. An amount of RNA that ranged from roughly 0.5 to 1 ug was reverse transcribed with random hexamers. Amplification of TCR beta CDR3 by immunoSEQ multiplex PCR spanned 54 Vbeta and 13 Jbeta. TCRdb redid the calling of the immunoSEQ multiplex PCR reads with MiXCR, one entry per CDR3 protein. The sample holds hundreds of thousands of distinct CDR3 sequences; 93% are singletons and the top ten take 0.06% to 0.08%. TEMRA cells were enriched by FACS, while CD8+ and CD4+ T cells were obtained through a negative isolation that was performed magnetically.

The genes are TRBV12-3 or TRBV12-4 and TRBJ2-2; unclear D gene. This receptor was taken from a human donor with multiple sclerosis. Source material: CD4+ T cells from PBMCs. The CDR3 reads CASSLVSGVTGELFF. The CDR3 DNA sequence: TGTGCCAGCAGTTTAGTTTCGGGTGTCACCGGGGAGCTGTTTTTT.